This is a list of T cell receptor beta chains from one sample in a study of STAT5B mutations in CD4+ large granular lymphocyte leukemia. Assay: immunoSEQ multiplex PCR; the TCRdb copy retains only in-frame clones and omits some. Of approximately 36,000 clones listed, around 72% are singletons. Sequenced sample: CD4+ T cells from blood buffy coats. Receptor source: a human donor in good health. CDR3s include the opening cysteine and the closing phenylalanine or tryptophan. The order of the fields is J gene, D gene, clone size, V gene, CDR3 DNA, CDR3 protein. A D gene is named only where the DNA matches it firmly. Clone size appears in some rows only: once, few, many, or a class for an expanded clone.

>TRBJ1-5|-|-|TRBV5-4
TGTGCCAGCAGCTTGGTGGGAGGCGGGCCCCAGCATTTT
CASSLVGGGPQHF
>TRBJ1-1|-|once|TRBV7-9
TGTGCCAGCAGCTTAACATGGCGACAGTTGAACACTGAAGCTTTCTTT
CASSLTWRQLNTEAFF
>TRBJ2-1|TRBD1|-|TRBV29-1
TGCGGAGCCAAGGGTCAGGGGGAAAGAAATGAGCAGTTCTTC
CGAKGQGERNEQFF
>TRBJ1-4|TRBD1|-|TRBV29-1
TGCAGCGTTGAAGGAACAGGGGGGAGGGAAAAACTGTTTTTT
CSVEGTGGREKLFF
>TRBJ2-2|-|few|TRBV5-1
TGCGCCAGCAGCTCCCCCCTGTTCGCAGGGGTGAACACCGGGGAGCTGTTTTTT
CASSSPLFAGVNTGELFF
>TRBJ1-5|TRBD1|-|TRBV19
TGTGCCAGTAGTCCTCGGACAGGGGTCAGCAATCAGCCCCAGCATTTT
CASSPRTGVSNQPQHF
>TRBJ2-7|TRBD1|few|TRBV5-1
TGCGCCAGCAGCTTGGGGGACAGGGACGGCGAGCAGTACTTC
CASSLGDRDGEQYF
>TRBJ2-2|TRBD2|few|TRBV7-3
TGTGCCAGCAGCACACCGGGACTAGCGGGGACGAACACCGGGGAGCTGTTTTTT
CASSTPGLAGTNTGELFF
>TRBJ2-5|TRBD2|-|TRBV5-8
TGTGCCAGCAGCTCCGGGACTAGCGGGGGGTTAAAAGAGACCCAGTACTTC
CASSSGTSGGLKETQYF
>TRBJ2-2|TRBD2|-|TRBV19
TGTGCCAGTAGTAAGAGCGGGGGGTCGAACACCGGGGAGCTGTTTTTT
CASSKSGGSNTGELFF
>TRBJ2-7|-|-|TRBV19
TGTGCCAGTAGTCAACAGGGTTCAACCTACGAGCAGTACTTC
CASSQQGSTYEQYF
>TRBJ2-1|-|few|TRBV5-6
TGTGCCAGCACCCGGGACTTAGGGAACAACAATGAGCAGTTCTTC
CASTRDLGNNNEQFF
>TRBJ2-1|-|-|TRBV5-1
TGCGCCAGCAGCATCGGACGGGGCCCCTACAATGAGCAGTTCTTC
CASSIGRGPYNEQFF
>TRBJ2-1|-|-|TRBV14
TGTGCCAGCAGCCTCCGTCTTGGCAATGAGCAGTTCTTC
CASSLRLGNEQFF
>TRBJ1-2|-|-|TRBV6-4
TGTGCCAGCAGTGACTTGTCAGGAAGCTATGGCTACACCTTC
CASSDLSGSYGYTF
>TRBJ2-1|TRBD1|few|TRBV6-6
TGTGCCAGCAGACGAAGACAGGGGGAGTTCTTC
CASRRRQGEFF
>TRBJ1-5|-|-|TRBV6-1
TGTGCCATAGATAGGCGGGATCAGCCCCAGCATTTT
CAIDRRDQPQHF
>TRBJ1-2|-|-|TRBV9
TGTGCCAGCAGCCCCCAACGGGGCGGTACTAACTATGGCTACACCTTC
CASSPQRGGTNYGYTF
>TRBJ2-5|TRBD1|-|TRBV7-9
TGTGCCAGCAGCCCCGGGGACAGACCTTCGGAGACCCAGTACTTC
CASSPGDRPSETQYF
>TRBJ1-5|-|once|TRBV7-2
TGTGCCAGCAGCTTAGGGGTTGCTCAGCCCCAGCATTTT
CASSLGVAQPQHF
>TRBJ2-7|-|-|TRBV7-6
TGTGCCAGCAGCTACGGCCTGGAGGGCTACGAGCAGTACTTC
CASSYGLEGYEQYF
>TRBJ2-7|TRBD2|-|TRBV5-6
TGTGCCAGCAGCTTCGGTCTAGCGGGGGGGAAAGAGCAGTACTTC
CASSFGLAGGKEQYF
>TRBJ2-7|-|-|TRBV19
TGTGCCAGTAGTATTTCCACTAGGGGATCTTACGAGCAGTACTTC
CASSISTRGSYEQYF
>TRBJ2-5|TRBD2|-|TRBV5-1
TGCGCCAGCAGCGCGGGACTAGCGGGGGGAACCACCGGGGCCCAGTACTTC
CASSAGLAGGTTGAQYF
>TRBJ1-1|-|-|TRBV9
TGTGCCAGCAGCCCGAGCCAGGGGTGGACTGAAGCTTTCTTT
CASSPSQGWTEAFF
>TRBJ1-4|-|-|TRBV25-1
TGTGCCAGCAGTGACCCGGGACGGGAAAAACTGTTTTTT
CASSDPGREKLFF
>TRBJ2-7|TRBD2|once|TRBV7-9
TGTGCCAGCAGTCGAACTAGCGGTCTTTCCTACGAGCAGTACTTC
CASSRTSGLSYEQYF
>TRBJ2-3|-|-|TRBV11-3
TGTGCCAGCAGCTCCGCAGTTAGGGATACGCAGTATTTT
CASSSAVRDTQYF
>TRBJ2-3|TRBD1|once|TRBV15
TGTGCCACCAGCAGAGAAACGTCCAGGGGGAAAGATACGCAGTATTTT
CATSRETSRGKDTQYF
>TRBJ1-5|-|-|TRBV5-4
TGTGCCAGCAGCTTCTTGGGTCAGCCCCAGCATTTT
CASSFLGQPQHF
>TRBJ2-3|-|-|TRBV2
TGTGCCAGCAGCGTACAGACTTACACAGATACGCAGTATTTT
CASSVQTYTDTQYF
>TRBJ2-3|TRBD2|few|TRBV4-2
TGTGCCAGCAGTTCGAGGGTAGCGGGGGGGCCAACAGATACGCAGTATTTT
CASSSRVAGGPTDTQYF
>TRBJ2-3|-|-|TRBV9
TGTGCCAGCAGCAGGGCGACAGGAGGCACAGATACGCAGTATTTT
CASSRATGGTDTQYF
>TRBJ2-2|-|few|TRBV2
TGTGCCAGCAGGACAGAGAACACCGGGGAGCTGTTTTTT
CASRTENTGELFF
>TRBJ2-1|-|-|TRBV5-1
TGCGCCAGCAGCGGCGACAGGACCAGCTACAATGAGCAGTTCTTC
CASSGDRTSYNEQFF
>TRBJ2-5|TRBD2|few|TRBV25-1
TGTGCCAGCAGCTATCTAGCGGCGGGGGGAGAGACCCAGTACTTC
CASSYLAAGGETQYF
>TRBJ2-7|-|few|TRBV6-1
TGTGCCAGCACTATGGGAGTACAGTACGAGCAGTACTTC
CASTMGVQYEQYF
>TRBJ1-5|-|-|TRBV7-6
TGTGCCAGCAGATACGCCGGAAAGCCCCAGCATTTT
CASRYAGKPQHF
>TRBJ2-5|TRBD2|-|TRBV19
TGTGCCAGTAGTATAGCCCGCGGGGGTGAGGGAGAGACCCAGTACTTC
CASSIARGGEGETQYF
>TRBJ2-7|-|-|TRBV6-6
TGTGCCACCAGGGACGTAAAGACCTACGAGCAGTACTTC
CATRDVKTYEQYF
>TRBJ2-3|-|-|TRBV11-2
TGTGCCAGCAGCGCACGGGGTCCTAGCACAGATACGCAGTATTTT
CASSARGPSTDTQYF
>TRBJ1-2|-|-|TRBV28
TGTGCCAGCAGTGGGGACATGACAACTAGATACTATGGCTACACCTTC
CASSGDMTTRYYGYTF
>TRBJ1-1|TRBD1|few|TRBV29-1
TGCAGCGTCACACAGGGGGCTGCGGAAGCTTTCTTT
CSVTQGAAEAFF
>TRBJ2-2|TRBD1|-|TRBV11-3
TGTGCCAGCAGCTTAGGACAGGGCACCGGGGAGCTGTTTTTT
CASSLGQGTGELFF
>TRBJ2-3|-|-|TRBV27
TGTGCCAGCAGTCCATACACCAACAGGGATGGGAGCGGAGATACGCAGTATTTT
CASSPYTNRDGSGDTQYF
>TRBJ2-3|TRBD2|-|TRBV7-6
TGTGCCAGCAGCTTCTCACTAGCGGGAGTGGATACGCAGTATTTT
CASSFSLAGVDTQYF
>TRBJ1-4|-|-|TRBV5-4
TGTGCCAGCAGCTCGGCGGGCGTTGGGAATGAAAAACTGTTTTTT
CASSSAGVGNEKLFF
>TRBJ2-1|TRBD1|-|TRBV7-7
TGTGCCAGCAGCCCACAGACAGGGGTGGGTGAGCAGTTCTTC
CASSPQTGVGEQFF
>TRBJ2-5|TRBD2|-|TRBV5-1
TGCGCCAGCAGTTGGACTAGAAAAGAGACCCAGTACTTC
CASSWTRKETQYF
>TRBJ2-5|TRBD2|-|TRBV29-1
TGCAGCGTTGTACTAGCGGACCTCCAAGAGACCCAGTACTTC
CSVVLADLQETQYF
>TRBJ2-1|-|few|TRBV2
TGTGCCAGCAGTGTGGGGACAACAGGGTTTGAGCAGTTCTTC
CASSVGTTGFEQFF
>TRBJ2-6|TRBD2|-|TRBV4-1
TGCGCCAGCAGCCATATCGGACTAGCGGATGTCTCTGGGGCCAACGTCCTGACTTTC
CASSHIGLADVSGANVLTF
>TRBJ1-2|TRBD1|-|TRBV4-3
TGCGCCAGCAGCCCCCAGACGACAGGGGAAAGGGGCTACACCTTC
CASSPQTTGERGYTF
>TRBJ1-1|TRBD1|few|TRBV10-3
TGTGCCATCAGGGAGGAACAGGGGTTTCCTGAAGCTTTCTTT
CAIREEQGFPEAFF
>TRBJ1-4|TRBD1|-|TRBV11-3
TGTGCCAGCAGCTGGGGACAGGTGACAGATGAAAAACTGTTTTTT
CASSWGQVTDEKLFF